Sequencing of this T cell receptor (beta chain) was carried out in a study of graft-versus-host responses after intestinal transplantation (TCRdb year 2021). Looking at the study overall: The transplants that recipients received were multivisceral, liver-intestinal, or isolated intestinal. Every recipient was given anti-thymocyte globulin induction, then maintenance tacrolimus and steroids for about three years. Bulk TCR-beta CDR3 sequencing was used to track graft-versus-host and host-versus-graft alloreactive T cell clones in the graft, circulation and bone marrow after intestinal transplantation. To identify alloreactive clones, pre-transplant mixed lymphocyte reaction products were sequenced and compared with unstimulated pre-transplant donor and recipient T cells. A cohort of about 25 intestinal transplant recipients, including one retransplant, was enrolled, and 3 patients lacking pretransplant specimens were excluded. Donor T cell macrochimerism was defined as a peak of at least 4% donor T cells among recipient peripheral blood mononuclear cells. Instead of going to the commercial service, samples from a few later patients were sequenced in-house on an Illumina MiSeq and processed with MiXCR. Summary of the overall study and its limitations: The conclusions were limited by the relatively low number and heterogeneity of the intestinal transplant patients. Peak levels of circulating GvH clones were associated with declines in HvG clones early after transplant. High GvH to HvG T cell clonal ratios were observed in the allografts of patients with donor T cell macrochimerism. GvH clones were detected in recipient bone marrow, and some appeared earlier in ileal mucosa or blood, consistent with an intestinal mucosal origin.

CDR1 and CDR2 (MNHEY, SMNVEV) derive from the germline V gene (reference sequence). From cysteine to phenylalanine, the CDR3 is 14 amino acids long. The entry retains the CDR3 DNA only, 42 bases that are in frame from base 1. Trimming costs V 8 bases and J 3 bases, and their ends lie 17 bases apart. Receptor amplification or capture employed the immunoSEQ multiplex PCR assay. For most patients, high-throughput TCR-beta CDR3 sequencing of genomic DNA was performed by Adaptive Biotechnologies. For the original study's pipeline: Adaptive's ImmunoSEQ software was the source of the TCR sequencing data for fewer than 20 patients, while a few other patients were processed with MiXCR and VDJtools. CDR3 nucleotide sequences shared between donor and recipient were removed because the origin of such sequences could not be assigned. At least 2-fold expansion over unstimulated cells and a minimum CFSE-low frequency of 0.002% (template counts) or 0.001% (read counts) were required for clones to be classified as alloreactive. Mappable clones were those detected in sequenced pre-transplant spleen, lymph node, or MLR CFSE-low populations of the donor or recipient. Cumulative frequency of alloreactive clones was calculated as a percentage of all sequences weighted by copy number. TCRdb provides this immuneACCESS table in a form limited to in-frame rearrangements. Some clones are lacking; in checked studies, under half of them reflect an unresolved V gene, and why the rest are absent is not known. V, J and clone size were drawn from that table, and D and trimming were deduced from the DNA. The sample contains 7,500 to 8,500 clones, under 80% of them found a single time. In total, the top ten clones hold roughly 30% of the sample.

For this clone: Its recognized antigen is unknown. No base quality values were provided; no much bigger clone lies one nucleotide off.

To isolate intraepithelial and lamina propria lymphocytes from graft specimens, dithiothreitol, EDTA incubations and collagenase D digestion were used. Bulk TCR-beta sequencing was performed on serial intestinal graft biopsy specimens collected as late as 600 days after transplant. The rearrangement joined TRBV27 to TRBJ2-7; the D call is possibly TRBD1 or TRBD2, each sharing 5 bases. This material consisted of ileum tissue, taken approximately 490 days after intestinal transplant. This receptor was taken from a human patient who received an intestinal transplant, so some T cells may come from the graft donor. The CDR3: CASGGMGKGYEQYF. The DNA reads as follows: TGTGCCAGCGGGGGTATGGGAAAAGGCTACGAGCAGTACTTC.